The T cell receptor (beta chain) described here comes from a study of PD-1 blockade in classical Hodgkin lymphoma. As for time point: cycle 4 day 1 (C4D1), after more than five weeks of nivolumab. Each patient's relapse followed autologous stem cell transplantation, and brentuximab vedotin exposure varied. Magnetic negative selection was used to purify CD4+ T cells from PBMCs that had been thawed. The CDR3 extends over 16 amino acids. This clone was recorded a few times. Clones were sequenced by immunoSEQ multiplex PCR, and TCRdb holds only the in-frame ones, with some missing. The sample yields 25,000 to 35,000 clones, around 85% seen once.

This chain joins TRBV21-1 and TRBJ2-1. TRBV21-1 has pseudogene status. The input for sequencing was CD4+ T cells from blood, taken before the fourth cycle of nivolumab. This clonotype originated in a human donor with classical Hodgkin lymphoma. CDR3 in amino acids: CASSKWGFRSYNEQFF. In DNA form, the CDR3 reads TGTGCCAGCAGCAAATGGGGGTTTCGCTCCTACAATGAGCAGTTCTTC.